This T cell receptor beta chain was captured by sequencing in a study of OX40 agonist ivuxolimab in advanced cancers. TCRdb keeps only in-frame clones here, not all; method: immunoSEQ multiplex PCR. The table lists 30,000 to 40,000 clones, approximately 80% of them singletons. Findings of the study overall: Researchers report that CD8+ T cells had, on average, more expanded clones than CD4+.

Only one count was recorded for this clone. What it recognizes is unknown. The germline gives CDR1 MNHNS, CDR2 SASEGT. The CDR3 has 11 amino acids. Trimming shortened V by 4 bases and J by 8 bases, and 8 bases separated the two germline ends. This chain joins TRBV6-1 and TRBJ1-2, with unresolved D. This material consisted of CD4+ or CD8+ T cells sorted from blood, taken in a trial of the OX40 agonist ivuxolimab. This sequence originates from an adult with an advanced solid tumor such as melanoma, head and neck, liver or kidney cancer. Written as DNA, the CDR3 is TGTGCCAGCAGTGTAGTCTGGGGCTACACCTTC. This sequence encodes CASSVVWGYTF.